A selection of T cell receptor beta chains follows, all from one sample in a study of CD8 T cells in Susac syndrome. TCRdb re-called the immunoSEQ multiplex PCR reads through MiXCR, storing one row per CDR3 protein. In the table there are 150,000 to 200,000 distinct CDR3 sequences, roughly 93% of which are singletons. What was sequenced was CD4+ T cells from PBMCs. These receptors all stem from a human donor in good health. Each CDR3 is given with its conserved first and last residue. Fields, in order: V gene, D gene, clone size, J gene, CDR3 protein, CDR3 DNA. A D gene is named only where the DNA matches it firmly. Clone size appears in some rows only: once, few, many, or a class for an expanded clone.

TRBV29-1,.,.,TRBJ2-5,CSATRDSETQYF,TGCAGCGCCACTCGGGATTCGGAGACCCAGTACTTC
TRBV5-1,TRBD2,.,TRBJ2-4,CASSLNGGKNIQYF,TGCGCCAGCAGCTTGAACGGGGGGAAAAACATTCAGTACTTC
TRBV5-1,TRBD2,.,TRBJ2-5,CASSLTSGEETQYF,TGCGCCAGCAGCCTGACTAGCGGGGAAGAGACCCAGTACTTC
TRBV2,TRBD1,.,TRBJ1-1,CASSGTGLNTEAFF,TGTGCCAGCAGTGGGACAGGGCTGAACACTGAAGCTTTCTTT
TRBV29-1,TRBD1,once,TRBJ1-2,CSYDRGEGYGYTF,TGCAGTTATGACAGGGGCGAGGGCTATGGCTACACCTTC
TRBV7-3,.,.,TRBJ2-5,CASSLTVGLQETQYF,TGTGCCAGCAGCTTAACAGTTGGGCTACAAGAGACCCAGTACTTC
TRBV18,TRBD1,.,TRBJ2-1,CASSPNSLTGGLDEQFF,TGTGCCAGCTCACCCAACTCCTTGACAGGGGGATTGGATGAGCAGTTCTTC
TRBV7-9,TRBD2,.,TRBJ2-3,CASSFGSGVSTDTQYF,TGTGCCAGCAGCTTTGGTAGCGGGGTTAGCACAGATACGCAGTATTTT
TRBV23-1,TRBD1,.,TRBJ1-4,CASSHPRGINEKLFF,TGCGCCAGCAGTCATCCCAGGGGGATTAATGAAAAACTGTTTTTT
TRBV29-1,.,.,TRBJ1-2,CSVSGINYGYTF,TGCAGCGTTTCCGGGATTAACTATGGCTACACCTTC
TRBV6-5,.,.,TRBJ2-1,CASTKDSYNEQFF,TGTGCCAGCACGAAGGACAGCTACAATGAGCAGTTCTTC
TRBV6-2/TRBV6-3,.,.,TRBJ2-4,CASSPGTFQGIQYF,TGTGCCAGCAGCCCCGGGACCTTCCAGGGGATTCAGTACTTC
TRBV7-2,.,once,TRBJ2-5,CASSLESGQETQYF,TGTGCCAGCAGCTTAGAGAGCGGCCAAGAGACCCAGTACTTC
TRBV20-1,.,.,TRBJ2-3,CSADEGTGYSTDTQYF,TGCAGTGCTGATGAGGGAACGGGTTACAGCACAGATACGCAGTATTTT
TRBV12-3/TRBV12-4,.,.,TRBJ1-2,CASSLMFSRGGYTF,TGTGCCAGCAGTTTAATGTTTTCACGGGGTGGCTACACCTTC
TRBV14,.,once,TRBJ1-1,CASSQASRPANTEAFF,TGTGCCAGCAGCCAGGCGTCGCGGCCGGCGAACACTGAAGCTTTCTTT
TRBV6-6,.,.,TRBJ1-2,CASSYDSFNYGYTF,TGTGCCAGCAGTTATGACAGCTTTAACTATGGCTACACCTTC
TRBV5-1,.,.,TRBJ2-3,CASNRDTETDTQYF,TGCGCCAGCAACCGGGACACGGAAACAGATACGCAGTATTTT
TRBV5-8,TRBD1,.,TRBJ1-1,CASSQWTGLDAEAFF,TGTGCCAGCAGCCAATGGACAGGGTTAGACGCTGAAGCTTTCTTT
TRBV2,.,.,TRBJ1-1,CASSDSIGSAEAFF,TGTGCCAGCAGTGATTCGATCGGATCCGCTGAAGCTTTCTTT
TRBV7-2,TRBD2,.,TRBJ2-4,CASSPSGGAGNIQYF,TGTGCCAGCAGCCCTAGCGGGGGGGCGGGAAACATTCAGTACTTC
TRBV13,TRBD1,.,TRBJ1-1,CASSLPGQGILNTEAFF,TGTGCCAGCAGCCTGCCGGGACAGGGCATCCTGAACACTGAAGCTTTCTTT
TRBV9,.,once,TRBJ1-2,CASSVAQTLYGYTF,TGTGCCAGCAGCGTAGCCCAGACCCTCTATGGCTACACCTTC
TRBV19,TRBD1,.,TRBJ1-2,CASRPGQGTGYTF,TGTGCCAGTAGACCGGGACAGGGAACCGGCTACACCTTC
TRBV5-4,.,.,TRBJ1-1,CASSLTAQGEAFF,TGTGCCAGCAGTTTAACGGCACAGGGTGAAGCTTTCTTT
TRBV5-4,.,.,TRBJ2-1,CASSQDSDGREQFF,TGTGCCAGCAGCCAGGACAGTGACGGACGTGAGCAGTTCTTC
TRBV5-4,TRBD1,.,TRBJ2-5,CASFDRAGETQYF,TGTGCCAGCTTCGACAGGGCAGGGGAGACCCAGTACTTC